What follows describes a single T cell receptor (beta chain). Since a far larger clone is one base different, this is likely a read error. A deep-level run was used for the assay. About 30,000 T cell genomes, or approximately 280 ng DNA, went into unsorted PBMC replicate PCRs. Sequencing used immunoSEQ multiplex PCR; TCRdb keeps in-frame clones, though not all of them. The sample records about 100,000 clones, over 40% being singletons. This entry belongs to a study of shared clonotypes between healthy human individuals. CDR1 and CDR2 from the germline V gene are MNHNS and SASEGT. Trimming removed 5 bases at V and 6 bases at J, with 7 bases between. CDR3 length: 11 residues.

The genes are TRBV6-1 and TRBJ1-2; no firm D call. This sequence originates from a woman in her thirties or forties in good health. Some clones in this sample may be carry-over from other donors' samples. Sample: PBMCs. The CDR3 loop reads CASSTSHGYTF. In nucleotides, the CDR3 is TGTGCCAGCAGTACGAGTCATGGCTACACCTTC.